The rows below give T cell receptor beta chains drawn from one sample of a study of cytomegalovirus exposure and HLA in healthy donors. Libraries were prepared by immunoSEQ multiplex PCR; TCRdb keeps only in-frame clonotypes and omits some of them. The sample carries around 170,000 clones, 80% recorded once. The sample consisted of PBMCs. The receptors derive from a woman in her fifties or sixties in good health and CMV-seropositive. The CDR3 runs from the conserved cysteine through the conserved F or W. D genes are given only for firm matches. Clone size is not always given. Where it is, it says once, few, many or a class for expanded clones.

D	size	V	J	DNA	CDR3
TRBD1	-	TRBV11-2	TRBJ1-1	TGTGCCAGCACCCGGGACAGGGTTGAAGCTTTCTTT	CASTRDRVEAFF
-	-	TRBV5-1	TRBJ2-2	TGCGCCAGCAGCTTAGGCGGGGCGAACACCGGGGAGCTGTTTTTT	CASSLGGANTGELFF
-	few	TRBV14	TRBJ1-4	TGTGCCAGCAGCCAATTAACCGGTCCACGCGAAAAACTGTTTTTT	CASSQLTGPREKLFF
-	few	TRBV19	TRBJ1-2	TGTGCCACCCGGGAAGGATATGGCTACACCTTC	CATREGYGYTF
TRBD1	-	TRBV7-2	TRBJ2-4	TGTGCCAGCAGCTTATCCGAGGACAGGGGCGTACTAGCCAAAAACATTCAGTACTTC	CASSLSEDRGVLAKNIQYF
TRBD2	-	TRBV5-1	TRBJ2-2	TGCGCCAGCAGCCTGGGACTAGAAGGCACCGGGGAGCTGTTTTTT	CASSLGLEGTGELFF
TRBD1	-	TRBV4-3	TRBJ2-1	TGCGCCAGCAGCCAAACGGACAGGCCCTACAATGAGCAGTTCTTC	CASSQTDRPYNEQFF
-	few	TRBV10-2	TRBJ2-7	TGCGCCAGCAGATCCGGGACAAACTACGAGCAGTACTTC	CASRSGTNYEQYF
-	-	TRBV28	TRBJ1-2	TGTGCCGCGGCACGGCTCTATGGCTACACCTTC	CAAARLYGYTF
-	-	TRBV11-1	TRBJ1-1	TGTGCCAGCAGCGCCGGCGGGCAGGGGTCTAGGCACACTGAAGCTTTCTTT	CASSAGGQGSRHTEAFF
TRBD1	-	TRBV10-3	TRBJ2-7	TGTGCCATCAGTACCAACATCCGGGACAGGCCCTACGAGCAGTACTTC	CAISTNIRDRPYEQYF
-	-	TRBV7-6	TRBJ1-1	TGTGCCAGCAGCCCGAGGAACACTGAAGCTTTCTTT	CASSPRNTEAFF
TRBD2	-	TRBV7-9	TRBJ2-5	TGTGCCAGCAGCTCTCCAAAAAGGCTAGCGGGGGCCCAAGAGACCCAGTACTTC	CASSSPKRLAGAQETQYF
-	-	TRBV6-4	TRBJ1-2	TGTGCCAGCAGTGCGTCCGGGGCGGGAGGCTACACCTTC	CASSASGAGGYTF
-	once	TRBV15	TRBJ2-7	TGTGCCACCAGCACCGGGTTAAGATACGAGCAGTACTTC	CATSTGLRYEQYF
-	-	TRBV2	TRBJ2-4	TGTGCCAGCAGTGAAGCGCTTTATGAGGGCCAGCCAAAAAACATTCAGTACTTC	CASSEALYEGQPKNIQYF
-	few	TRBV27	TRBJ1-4	TGTGCCAGCAGTCCCCCGGGAATCCTGGGTGAAAAACTGTTTTTT	CASSPPGILGEKLFF
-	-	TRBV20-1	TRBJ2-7	TGCAGTGCTAGTCCCATCTACGAGCAGTACTTC	CSASPIYEQYF
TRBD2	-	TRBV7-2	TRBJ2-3	TGTGCCAGCAGACCCATTTCCGGGACTAGCGGAAATACGCAGTATTTT	CASRPISGTSGNTQYF
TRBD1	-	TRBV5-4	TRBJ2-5	TGTGCCAGCAGCTGGGACAGGGGCGAGGAGACCCAGTACTTC	CASSWDRGEETQYF
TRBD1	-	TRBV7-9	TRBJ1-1	TGTGCCAGCAGCTTATCAGGGGGGACTGAAGCTTTCTTT	CASSLSGGTEAFF
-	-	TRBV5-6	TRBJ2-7	TGTGCCAGCAGCTTGAACATTGGGGAGATCTCCTACGAGCAGTACTTC	CASSLNIGEISYEQYF
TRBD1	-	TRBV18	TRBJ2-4	TGTGCCAGCTCACCACAGGGGGCGCCGGACATTCAGTACTTC	CASSPQGAPDIQYF
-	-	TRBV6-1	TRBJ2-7	TGTGCCAGCAGTGAACAGGGGCAGCGACAGTACTTC	CASSEQGQRQYF
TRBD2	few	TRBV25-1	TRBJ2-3	TGTGCCAGCAATGAACTAGCGGGGATAGCAGATACGCAGTATTTT	CASNELAGIADTQYF
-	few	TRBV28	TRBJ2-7	TGTGCCAGCAGTTCTAGGGGAAGTTCCTACGAGCAGTACTTC	CASSSRGSSYEQYF
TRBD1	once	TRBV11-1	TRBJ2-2	TGTGCCAGCAGCTTGAATTGGGACAGGGCGAACACCGGGGAGCTGTTTTTT	CASSLNWDRANTGELFF
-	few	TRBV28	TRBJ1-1	TGTGCCAGCAGTTCGGGGACAACTCGAACTTCGGCTTTCTTT	CASSSGTTRTSAFF
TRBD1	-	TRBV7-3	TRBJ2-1	TGTGCCAGCAGCTTCGGGGCAGGGGGCTACAATGAGCAGTTCTTC	CASSFGAGGYNEQFF
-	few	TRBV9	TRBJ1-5	TGTGCCAGCAGCCGCGGGGTTTCCAATCAGCCCCAGCATTTT	CASSRGVSNQPQHF
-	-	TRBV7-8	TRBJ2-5	TGTGCCAGCAGCTTATGGGGCAGGGAGACCCAGTACTTC	CASSLWGRETQYF
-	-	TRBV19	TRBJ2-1	TGTGCCAGTAGTCGAACTAGCACCTACAATGAGCAGTTCTTC	CASSRTSTYNEQFF